This TCR beta chain was identified during a study of T cells after yellow fever vaccination. Study-wide results and caveats: Subsequent booster samples again held most clones from primary vaccination (roughly 96% CD4, roughly 88% CD8).

This clonotype was seen ten or more times. Its target is unknown. TCRdb redid the calling of the 5' RACE reads with MiXCR, one entry per CDR3 protein. The sample yields 160,000 or so distinct CDR3 sequences, under 7.5% seen once. Germline assignment: CDR1 SGHKS and CDR2 YYEKEE (reference sequence). This CDR3 is 14 amino acids long. V lost 1 base, J lost 4 bases, and 8 bases lay in between. The sample here was CD4+ T cells sorted from PBMCs, taken 4 to 6 days after the first yellow fever vaccination. This chain uses TRBV5-5 with TRBJ2-2, with D hard to call. The clonotype was recovered from a man aged 18 to 30 who received the YFV17D yellow fever vaccine. CDR3 sequence: CASSLRPGTGELFF. CDR3 in DNA: TGTGCCAGCAGCTTGCGCCCAGGCACCGGGGAGCTGTTTTTT.